Presented here are 25 T cell receptor beta chains from one specimen sequenced in a study of kidney transplant recipient with SARS-CoV-2 infection. TCRdb reprocessed the reads with MiXCR, giving one entry per CDR3 protein. The repertoire holds fewer than 250,000 distinct CDR3 sequences, about 30% seen once, with around 6.8% in the top ten. Sample: a blood sample, taken at baseline and on day 111 from a kidney transplant recipient. These receptors came from a male patient in his thirties who had COVID-19 and was a kidney transplant recipient. Some T cells could come from the graft donor.

A remark on this clonotype: A junction boundary mismatches the germline segment, possibly from a read error. This rearrangement joins TRBV12-3 or TRBV12-4 to TRBJ2-2; D might be TRBD1 or TRBD2, each matching 5 bases. The CDR3 runs 16 residues. This CDR3 is CASIRWDRANTGELFF. The CDR3 coding sequence is TGTGCCAGCATCAGATGGGACCGCGCGAACACCGGGGAGTTGTTTTTT.

Comment on this clonotype: One base away lies a much larger clone, so this may be a sequencing read error. This chain connects TRBV30 to TRBJ2-5; weak D call: TRBD1 (6 bases). Between the trimmed V and J ends, which lost 3 bases and 7 bases, there was a span of 9 bases. This CDR3 is built from 11 residues. Germline lookup yields CDR1 GTSNPN and CDR2 SVGIG (reference sequence). This CDR3 is CAWRVGGTQYF. The CDR3 nucleotides are TGTGCCTGGAGAGTAGGGGGGACCCAGTACTTC.

Of note for this clonotype: A read error is possible here, since a much larger clone lies one base away. The gene calls are TRBV15 and TRBJ1-1; D is ambiguous. The CDR3 length is 15 residues. Germline V gives CDR1 LNHNV, CDR2 YYDKDF (reference sequence). The CDR3 DNA sequence: TGTGCCACCAGCGGAGACGGATTAATGAACACTGAAGCTTTCTTT. Its protein product is CATSGDGLMNTEAFF.

This clonotype was seen repeatedly, ten times or more. The chain recombines TRBV3-1 with TRBJ2-2; unclear D gene. Looked up from germline, CDR1 is LGHDT and CDR2 is YNNKEL (reference sequence). Trimming removed 5 bases at V and 5 bases at J, with 24 bases between. CDR3 length: 18 residues. CDR3 DNA: TGTGCCAGCAGCGAATCATCTCCCATTTCAGGCTTGACCGGGGAGCTGTTTTTT. Residues: CASSESSPISGLTGELFF.

With respect to this clonotype: Just one base apart from a much larger clone, this may be a read error. The chain is built from TRBV20-1 and TRBJ2-5, with 11 bases lining up with TRBD2. Germline values: CDR1 DFQATT, CDR2 SNEGSKA (reference sequence). The CDR3 length is 16 residues. CDR3 nucleotides: TGCGGTGCTAGTCCCGCTGTACTAGCGGGAGATGAGACCCAGTACTTC. Translated: CGASPAVLAGDETQYF.

A note on this clonotype: Possible read error: a much larger clone is one base away. The rearrangement joins TRBV10-3 to TRBJ2-2, with 10 bases matching TRBD2. Trimming took 10 bases from V and 7 from J; bases not matched to a gene: 21. CDR1 and CDR2 (germline): ENHRY, SYGVKD. This CDR3 spans 18 amino acids. This chain's CDR3 is CATIPGPAGGRGDGELFF. CDR3 bases: TGTGCCACCATCCCGGGACCAGCGGGAGGGAGGGGTGACGGGGAGCTGTTTTTT.

V and J are TRBV6-6 and TRBJ2-1, with TRBD2 identical over 15 bases. V shed 6 bases, J shed 6 bases, and the junction held 3 bases outside the gene matches. From germline, CDR1 is MNHNY and CDR2 SVGAGI (reference sequence). The CDR3 consists of 15 residues. This CDR3 is CASSRTSGRGNEQFF. The CDR3 DNA is TGTGCCAGCAGCCGGACTAGCGGGAGGGGCAATGAGCAGTTCTTC.

This clonotype was picked up many times. The limits of the CDR3 on the DNA are not certain, so only TCRdb's listed CDR3 is given. The chain recombines TRBV7-5 with TRBJ1-2. TRBV7-5 corresponds to a pseudogene. The length of the CDR3 is 19 amino acids, counting both ends. CDR3 sequence reads: CISVPELAREVGKTYGYTF.

The chain recombines TRBV7-2 with TRBJ1-2, with no clear D. Germline CDR1 SGHTA, CDR2 FQGNSA. V lost 4 bases to trimming and J lost 7 bases, with 25 bases between them. CDR3 length: 17 amino acids. The CDR3 spells CASSCSRRDGKTCGYTF. The CDR3 DNA sequence: TGTGCCAGCAGCTGTTCGCGCAGAGACGGAAAGACCTGTGGCTACACCTTC.

This clonotype was detected once. A much larger clone lies one base from this, so it may be a read error. This chain uses TRBV7-2 with TRBJ2-6, with D possibly being TRBD2 (6 bases). TRBJ2-5 explains the end of the DNA better; the J call may be wrong. The CDR3 has 13 amino acids. From germline, CDR1 is SGHTA and CDR2 FQGNSA. Here the CDR3 DNA reads TGTGCCAGCAGAACTAACGGGGGACAGACCCAGTACTTC. This encodes CASRTNGGQTQYF.

About this clonotype: A much larger clone sits a single nucleotide away, making a read error possible. This chain uses TRBV5-8 with TRBJ1-2; D is uncertain. Germline CDR1 reads SGHTS; CDR2 reads YDEGEE. This CDR3 is built from 16 residues. The germline V and J ends were trimmed by 6 bases and 4 bases, with 22 bases remaining between them. DNA of the CDR3: TGTGCCAGCATCCTCAATCATCCACGAAAGGCCTATGGCTACACCTTC. It specifies CASILNHPRKAYGYTF.

Of note for this clonotype: This could be a read error, since a much larger clone is one nucleotide away. The J gene is TRBJ1-6, the V gene TRBV28; perhaps TRBD1 as D (5 bases). Trimming pared 10 bases from V and 5 bases from J, leaving 15 bases between. The CDR3 length is 14 residues. Germline CDR1 MDHEN, CDR2 SYDVKM. In DNA, the CDR3 is TGTGCCACCCCGGGACGGCGAAATAATTCACCCCTCCACTTT. Translated: CATPGRRNNSPLHF.

A word on this clonotype: At one of its ends the junction is not consistent with the germline gene, which may arise from a read error. The rearrangement uses TRBV7-3 and TRBJ1-4; D ambiguous. There are 15 residues in the CDR3. The V gene's germline CDR1 is SGHTA and CDR2 FQGTGA. The CDR3 coding sequence is TGTGCCAGCGGCTTATTCCGGCGTGGTAATGAAAAACTGTTTTTT. Its translation is CASGLFRRGNEKLFF.

This chain links TRBV3-1 with TRBJ2-2, with D unresolved. Trimming took 5 bases from V and 5 from J, leaving 24 bases between them. The CDR3 contains 18 residues. CDR1 is LGHDT, CDR2 YNNKEL, per germline (reference sequence). CDR3 amino acids: CASSNTHPSSGLTGELFF. The CDR3 DNA reads as TGTGCCAGCAGCAATACTCATCCCAGTTCAGGCTTGACCGGGGAGCTGTTTTTT.

The table lists this clonotype with many counts. This chain joins TRBV12-3 or TRBV12-4 and TRBJ2-1; 8 nucleotides match TRBD2. This CDR3 spans 17 amino acids. After removal of 4 bases from V and 0 bases from J, the junction contained 8 bases not matched to a gene. The CDR3, as DNA: TGTGCCAGCAGTTCCAGAGGGAGCGGGAGCTCCTACAATGAGCAGTTCTTC. Translating it yields CASSSRGSGSSYNEQFF.

This clonotype has ten or more counts. The chain's CDR3 is CASIVNHPRKTYGYTF. For the CDR3, the DNA is TGTGCCAGCATAGTCAATCATCCACGAAAGACCTATGGCTACACCTTC. The chain has TRBV5-8 and TRBJ1-2; D uncertain. There are 16 residues in the CDR3. V was cut by 6 bases and J by 4 bases, with 22 bases left in between. The V gene's germline CDR1 is SGHTS and CDR2 YDEGEE.

Note on this clonotype: Just one base apart from a much larger clone, this may be a read error. V usage is TRBV6-5 and J usage is TRBJ2-2; TRBD2 might be the D (5 bases). The germline gives CDR1 MNHEY, CDR2 SVGAGI. The CDR3 length is 15 residues. The V end lost 6 bases, the J end lost 0 bases, and 11 bases lay between the germline ends. In nucleotides, the CDR3 is TGTGCCAGCAGGAGGGCGGCAACGAACACCGGGGAGCTGTTTTTT. It yields the protein CASRRAATNTGELFF.

At least ten counts were recorded for this clonotype. The chain recombines TRBV5-1 with TRBJ2-2; tentative D call: TRBD2 (5 bases). CDR3 length: 14 residues. Trimming took 6 bases from V and 1 from J, leaving 10 bases between them. Germline CDR1 and CDR2: SGHRS and YFSETQ. This CDR3 reads CASTRGENTGELFF. CDR3 DNA sequence: TGCGCCAGCACCCGGGGAGAGAACACCGGGGAGCTGTTTTTT.

On this clonotype: This clone may be a read error of a much larger clone one base away. The chain is built from TRBV6-6 and TRBJ1-6, with 7 bases identical to TRBD1. CDR1 and CDR2 from the germline V gene are MNHNY and SVGAGI (reference sequence). This CDR3 comprises 15 residues. CDR3 in amino acids: CACSAPGGYNSPLHF. The DNA of the CDR3 is TGTGCCTGCAGTGCGCCAGGGGGCTATAATTCACCCCTCCACTTT.

This clonotype occurred many times. This chain links TRBV11-3 with TRBJ2-7; 7 bases map to TRBD1. V was clipped by 0 bases and J by 0 bases; unmatched bases: 8. CDR3 length: 17 residues. Germline V gene lookup returns CDR1 SGHNT and CDR2 YENEEA. CDR3 protein: CASSLDSTGIGSYEQYF. In DNA form, the CDR3 reads TGTGCCAGCAGCTTAGACTCGACAGGGATAGGCTCCTACGAGCAGTACTTC.

This clonotype was recorded at least ten times. V usage is TRBV19 and J usage is TRBJ2-5; 13 bases map to TRBD2. The CDR3 totals 16 residues. Trimming cost V 5 bases and J 4 bases; bases outside gene matches: 7. CDR1 LNHDA and CDR2 SQIVND come from the germline V gene (reference sequence). This chain's CDR3 is CASSSRLAGGGETQYF. CDR3 DNA sequence: TGTGCCAGTAGTTCAAGACTAGCGGGAGGCGGAGAGACCCAGTACTTC.

The chain couples TRBV6-5 to TRBJ1-6; 7 nucleotides align to TRBD1. The CDR3 extends over 15 amino acids. The V segment lost 2 bases and the J segment 7 bases; nucleotides outside the gene matches: 5. CDR1 and CDR2 from the germline V gene are MNHEY and SVGAGI. The CDR3 loop is CASSYVQGWNSPLHF. CDR3 sequence (DNA): TGTGCCAGCAGTTACGTACAGGGGTGGAATTCACCCCTCCACTTT.

This clonotype was observed at least ten times. V is TRBV16 and J is TRBJ1-2, with D hard to call. The CDR3 spans 17 residues. Germline V gene data show CDR1 as KGHSY and CDR2 as FQNENV. Trimming removed 4 bases at V and 4 bases at J, with 22 bases between. The CDR3, as DNA: TGTGCCAGCAGCCCTTGTCCGGTCGTTAGAAAGACCTATGGCTACACCTTC. Translation gives CASSPCPVVRKTYGYTF.

The table lists this clonotype with many counts. CDR3 region: CASRGQDYTEAFF. In nucleotides, the CDR3 is TGTGCCAGTAGGGGACAGGATTACACTGAAGCTTTCTTT. The chain uses TRBV19 and TRBJ1-1; TRBD1 matches 8 bases. Germline V gene lookup returns CDR1 LNHDA and CDR2 SQIVND (reference sequence). This CDR3 spans 13 amino acids. Trimming at V came to 6 bases and at J to 3 bases, leaving 3 bases not matched to a gene.

This sequence joins TRBV5-1 and TRBJ1-2; D unclear. The CDR3 has 16 residues. The V gene's germline CDR1 is SGHRS and CDR2 YFSETQ. Trimming removed 7 bases from V and 4 bases from J, with 23 bases in between. The CDR3 spells CASAQSSVRKTYGYTF. The CDR3 nucleotides are TGCGCCAGCGCTCAATCATCGGTTCGAAAGACCTATGGCTACACCTTC.